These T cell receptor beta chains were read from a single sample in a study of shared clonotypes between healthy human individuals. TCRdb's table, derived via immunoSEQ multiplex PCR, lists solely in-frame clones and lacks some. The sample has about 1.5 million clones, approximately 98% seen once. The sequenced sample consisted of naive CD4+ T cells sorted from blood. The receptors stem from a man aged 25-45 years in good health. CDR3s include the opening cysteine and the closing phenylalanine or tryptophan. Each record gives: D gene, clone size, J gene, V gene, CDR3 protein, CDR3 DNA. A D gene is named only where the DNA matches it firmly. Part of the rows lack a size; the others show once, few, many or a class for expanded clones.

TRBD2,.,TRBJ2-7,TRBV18,CASSKSSGTSGIYEQYF,TGTGCCAGCTCAAAATCTTCCGGGACTAGCGGGATCTACGAGCAGTACTTC
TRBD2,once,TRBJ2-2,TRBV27,CASSPTGLAGGPNTGELFF,TGTGCCAGCAGTCCAACGGGACTAGCGGGAGGGCCGAACACCGGGGAGCTGTTTTTT
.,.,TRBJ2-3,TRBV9,CASSVSTDTQYF,TGTGCCAGCAGCGTTTCTACAGATACGCAGTATTTT
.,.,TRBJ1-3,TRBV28,CASSPDGSSGNTIYF,TGTGCCAGCAGTCCTGACGGATCCTCTGGAAACACCATATATTTT
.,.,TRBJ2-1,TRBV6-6,CASSMLGPGSEQFF,TGTGCCAGCAGTATGTTGGGCCCAGGCAGTGAGCAGTTCTTC
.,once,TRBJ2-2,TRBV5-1,CASSNSSPGELFF,TGCGCCAGCAGCAACAGCAGTCCCGGGGAGCTGTTTTTT
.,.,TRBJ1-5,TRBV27,CASGGLKQGQPQHF,TGTGCCAGCGGAGGTCTCAAACAGGGTCAGCCCCAGCATTTT
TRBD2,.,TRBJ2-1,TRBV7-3,CASSLQHTVSGMPRGYNEQFF,TGTGCCAGCAGCCTACAACACACCGTTAGCGGGATGCCAAGAGGATACAATGAGCAGTTCTTC
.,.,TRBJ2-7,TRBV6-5,CASSRSAGFEQYF,TGTGCCAGCAGTCGAAGCGCAGGTTTCGAGCAGTACTTC
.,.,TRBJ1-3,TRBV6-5,CASRTASGNTIYF,TGTGCCAGCAGGACAGCCTCTGGAAACACCATATATTTT
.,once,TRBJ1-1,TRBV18,CASSPLGRGEAFF,TGTGCCAGCTCACCACTAGGTCGGGGTGAAGCTTTCTTT
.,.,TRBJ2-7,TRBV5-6,CASSLLRVSEQYF,TGTGCCAGCAGTTTATTACGGGTCTCAGAGCAGTACTTC
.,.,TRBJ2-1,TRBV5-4,CASSPQWASSYNEQFF,TGTGCCAGCAGCCCCCAATGGGCGAGCTCCTACAATGAGCAGTTCTTC
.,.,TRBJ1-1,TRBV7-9,CASSLAPGANTEAFF,TGTGCCAGCAGCTTAGCGCCGGGGGCGAACACTGAAGCTTTCTTT
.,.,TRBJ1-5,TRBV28,CASSPPNQPQHF,TGTGCCAGCAGTCCTCCGAATCAGCCCCAGCATTTT
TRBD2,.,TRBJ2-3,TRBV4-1,CASSPSGTSGAVDTQYF,TGCGCCAGCAGCCCTTCCGGGACTAGCGGGGCAGTAGATACGCAGTATTTT
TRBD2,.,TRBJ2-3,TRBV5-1,CASSLPSGTGTDTQYF,TGCGCCAGCAGCTTGCCTAGCGGGACGGGCACAGATACGCAGTATTTT
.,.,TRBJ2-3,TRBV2,CASTPGRFTDTQYF,TGTGCCAGCACCCCGGGGAGGTTCACAGATACGCAGTATTTT
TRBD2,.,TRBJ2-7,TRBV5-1,CASSQLIAGDTYEQYF,TGCGCCAGCAGCCAACTTATAGCGGGAGATACCTACGAGCAGTACTTC
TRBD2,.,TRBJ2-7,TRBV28,CASSFYGRASDEQYF,TGTGCCAGCAGTTTTTACGGGAGGGCCTCCGACGAGCAGTACTTC
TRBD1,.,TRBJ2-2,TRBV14,CASSSRPQGASTGELFF,TGTGCCAGCAGCTCCCGGCCTCAGGGGGCGTCGACCGGGGAGCTGTTTTTT
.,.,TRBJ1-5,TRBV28,CASSSRGVLGNQPQHF,TGTGCCAGCAGTTCGAGAGGGGTATTAGGCAATCAGCCCCAGCATTTT
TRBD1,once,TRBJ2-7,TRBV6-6,CASSYSQGAYEQYF,TGTGCCAGCAGTTACTCGCAGGGGGCCTACGAGCAGTACTTC
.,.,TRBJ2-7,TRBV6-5,CASSYPTVTGSYEQYF,TGTGCCAGCAGTTACCCTACAGTCACGGGGAGCTACGAGCAGTACTTC
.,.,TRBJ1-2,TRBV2,CASSVKISYGYTF,TGTGCCAGCAGTGTTAAGATTTCCTATGGCTACACCTTC
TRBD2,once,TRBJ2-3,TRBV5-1,CASSLGTSGRVSTDTQYF,TGCGCCAGCAGCCTCGGGACTAGCGGGAGGGTTAGCACAGATACGCAGTATTTT
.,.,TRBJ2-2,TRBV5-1,CASSPLSAGELFF,TGCGCCAGCAGCCCCCTTTCCGCCGGGGAGCTGTTTTTT
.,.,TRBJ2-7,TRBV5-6,CASSQTGISYEQYF,TGTGCCAGCAGCCAAACAGGGATCTCCTACGAGCAGTACTTC
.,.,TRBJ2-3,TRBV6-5,CASRTLGGTDTQYF,TGTGCCAGCAGAACATTAGGTGGCACAGATACGCAGTATTTT
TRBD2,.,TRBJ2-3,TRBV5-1,CASFTSGNTDTQYF,TGCGCCAGTTTTACTAGCGGGAACACAGATACGCAGTATTTT
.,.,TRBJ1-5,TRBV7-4,CASSWALVSNQPQHF,TGTGCCAGCAGCTGGGCCCTTGTTAGCAATCAGCCCCAGCATTTT
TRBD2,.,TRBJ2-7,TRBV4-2,CASSLPAGWLAGGSTTYEQYF,TGTGCCAGCAGCCTACCGGCTGGGTGGCTAGCGGGAGGGTCTACTACCTACGAGCAGTACTTC
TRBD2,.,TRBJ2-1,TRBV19,CASSPGGLAGGDEQFF,TGTGCCAGTAGTCCCGGGGGACTAGCGGGCGGGGATGAGCAGTTCTTC